The next 14 T cell receptor beta chains were all read from a single sample in a study of CD8 T cells in Susac syndrome. A quantity of about 0.45 to 1 ug RNA underwent reverse transcription using random hexamers. Each CDR3 protein gets one entry after TCRdb re-called the immunoSEQ multiplex PCR reads with MiXCR. The sample records some 120,000 distinct CDR3 sequences, about 93% being singletons. Input material: CD8+ T cells from PBMCs. These TCRs come from a human donor with Susac syndrome.

V and J are TRBV11-1 and TRBJ2-7; TRBD2 matches 8 bases. The ends lost 4 bases at V and 2 bases at J; junction bases unmatched: 10. The CDR3 contains 16 residues. Germline loops: CDR1 SGHAT, CDR2 FQDESV (reference sequence). As DNA, the CDR3 is TGTGCCAGCAGCTCCCTAACTAGCGGATCAACCTACGAGCAGTACTTC. This sequence encodes CASSSLTSGSTYEQYF.

The chain employs TRBV29-1 and TRBJ1-1; D uncertain. There are 12 residues in the CDR3. Germline V gives CDR1 SQVTM, CDR2 ANQGSEA. V lost 4 bases and J 3 bases, leaving 9 bases between the germline ends. CDR3 protein: CSVAPWDTEAFF. Written as DNA, the CDR3 is TGCAGCGTTGCTCCCTGGGACACTGAAGCTTTCTTT. The whole variable domain, filled in from reference TRBV29-1 and TRBJ1-1, reads SAVISQKPSRDICQRGTSLTIQCQVDSQVTMMFWYRQQPGQSLTLIATANQGSEATYESGFVIDKFPISRPNLTFSTLTVSNMSPEDSSIYLCSVAPWDTEAFFGQGTRLTVV.

A single count supports this clonotype. This chain joins TRBV29-1 and TRBJ2-7, with D possibly TRBD1 on 6 matching bases. The CDR3 contains 13 residues. The V gene's germline CDR1 is SQVTM and CDR2 ANQGSEA. Trimming took 4 bases from V and 3 from J, leaving 13 bases between them. The CDR3 DNA follows: TGCAGCGTTGGGTCAGGGGCGGACTACGAGCAGTACTTC. Amino acid sequence: CSVGSGADYEQYF.

The rearrangement links TRBV7-9 to TRBJ1-2; a possible D gene is TRBD1 (6 bases). CDR1 and CDR2 from the germline V gene are SEHNR and FQNEAQ (reference sequence). Trimming took off 3 bases at V and 6 bases at J, with 17 bases between the two ends. CDR3 length: 15 amino acids. The CDR3 DNA reads TGTGCCAGCAGCTTTTTGAACAGGGACACCGATGGCTACACCTTC. Translating gives CASSFLNRDTDGYTF.

This chain's CDR3 is CASSQATSGTIYQETQYF. The CDR3 DNA is TGCGCCAGCAGCCAAGCGACTAGCGGGACCATATACCAAGAGACCCAGTACTTC. The chain couples TRBV4-3 to TRBJ2-5; TRBD2 agrees at 11 bases. The CDR3 length is 18 residues. The V gene's germline CDR1 is LGHNA and CDR2 YSLEER. Trimming at V came to 1 base and at J to 0 bases, leaving 7 bases not matched to a gene.

The V gene is TRBV5-6, the J gene TRBJ2-2; TRBD1 might be the D (6 bases). V was pared by 2 bases and J by 6 bases, with 17 bases between. Germline V CDR1 and CDR2: SGHDT, YYEEEE. The length of the CDR3 is 16 residues. CDR3 DNA: TGTGCCAGCAGCTTCGGAACAGGGATTTGGGCCGGGGAGCTGTTTTTT. Translation gives CASSFGTGIWAGELFF.

The CDR3 DNA reads as TGTGCCAGCAGTAGAGGACAGGACCCCTCCATTGGGTATGGCTACACCTTC. This sequence encodes CASSRGQDPSIGYGYTF. The chain carries TRBV2 and TRBJ1-2; 7 bases align to TRBD1. Germline V lookup: CDR1 SNHLY, CDR2 FYNNEI. V shed 5 bases, J shed 5 bases, and the junction held 17 bases outside the gene matches. CDR3 size: 17 residues.

The V call is TRBV6-2 or TRBV6-3, the J call TRBJ2-5; D remains ambiguous. V was clipped by 4 bases and J by 5 bases, with 14 bases between them. CDR3 length: 14 residues. CDR1 and CDR2 from the germline V gene are MNHEY and SVGEGT. This CDR3 reads CASSFTRLGETQYF. In nucleotides, the CDR3 is TGTGCCAGCAGTTTCACCCGCCTTGGTGAGACCCAGTACTTC.

The gene calls are TRBV27 and TRBJ2-3, with D tentatively TRBD1 (5 bases). The germline V gene encodes CDR1 MNHEY and CDR2 SMNVEV (reference sequence). Between the trimmed V and J ends, which lost 7 bases and 4 bases, there was a span of 6 bases. The CDR3 is 11 amino acids. The CDR3 protein is CASTGSDTQYF. The CDR3 DNA reads TGTGCCAGCACAGGGTCAGATACGCAGTATTTT.

The chain has TRBV6-7 and TRBJ1-5, with 9 bases fitting TRBD1. TRBV6-7 is an ORF, and what it does is uncertain. J was trimmed by 0 bases and V by 4 bases; bases with no gene match: 1. This CDR3 spans 15 amino acids. CDR3 coding DNA: TGTGCCAGCAGTTGGACAGGGGATAGCAATCAGCCCCAGCATTTT. Its translation is CASSWTGDSNQPQHF.

The count of this clonotype is one. The chain carries TRBV30 and TRBJ2-3; 7 positions agree with TRBD2. V dropped 0 bases and J dropped 6; count of bases not matched to a gene: 6. Germline V gene sequence: CDR1 GTSNPN, CDR2 SVGIG (reference sequence). The CDR3 consists of 14 residues. CDR3 nucleotides: TGTGCCTGGAGTGTACTGAGGGAGGGGGATACGCAGTATTTT. Translating gives CAWSVLREGDTQYF.

J is TRBJ1-2 and V is TRBV20-1; TRBD1 matches 7 bases. The CDR3 is 14 residues long. The germline V gene encodes CDR1 DFQATT and CDR2 SNEGSKA (reference sequence). V lost 6 bases to trimming and J lost 4 bases; unmatched junction nucleotides: 11. The CDR3 sequence is CSARRGRGVYGYTF. CDR3 sequence (DNA): TGCAGTGCACGAAGGGGCAGGGGGGTCTATGGCTACACCTTC.

The chain combines TRBV15 with TRBJ2-1; 7 bases align to TRBD1. The CDR3 length is 16 residues. The J segment lost 3 bases and the V segment lost 0 bases, leaving 5 bases of the junction unmatched. Germline V gene sequence: CDR1 LNHNV, CDR2 YYDKDF (reference sequence). The DNA for the CDR3 is TGTGCCACCAGCAGAGATAGGACAGGATTCTACAATGAGCAGTTCTTC. It translates to CATSRDRTGFYNEQFF. Full variable domain (missing parts from reference TRBV15 and TRBJ2-1): DAMVIQNPRYQVTQFGKPVTLSCSQTLNHNVMYWYQQKSSQAPKLLFHYYDKDFNNEADTPDNFQSRRPNTSFCFLDIRSPGLGDTAMYLCATSRDRTGFYNEQFFGPGTRLTVL.

J is TRBJ2-1 and V is TRBV20-1; TRBD1 agrees at 7 bases. V shed 0 bases and J 3 bases; nucleotides not matched to a gene: 5. The CDR3 covers 15 residues. CDR1 is DFQATT and CDR2 is SNEGSKA in the germline V gene (reference sequence). The CDR3 region is CSARDLGTDYNEQFF. The CDR3 DNA follows: TGCAGTGCTAGAGATTTAGGGACAGACTACAATGAGCAGTTCTTC.